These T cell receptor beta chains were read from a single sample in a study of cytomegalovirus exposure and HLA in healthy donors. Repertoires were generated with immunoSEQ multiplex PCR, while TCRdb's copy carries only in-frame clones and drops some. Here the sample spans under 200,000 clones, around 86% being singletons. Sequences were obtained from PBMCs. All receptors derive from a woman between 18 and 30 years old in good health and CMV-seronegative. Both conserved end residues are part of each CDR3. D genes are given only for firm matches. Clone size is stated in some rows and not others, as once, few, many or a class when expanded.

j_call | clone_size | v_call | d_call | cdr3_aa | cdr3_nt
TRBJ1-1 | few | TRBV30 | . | CAWKAGAWTEAFF | TGTGCCTGGAAAGCGGGGGCTTGGACTGAAGCTTTCTTT
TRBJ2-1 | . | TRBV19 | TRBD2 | CASSIGLAGDLGPYGNEQFF | TGTGCCAGTAGTATCGGACTAGCGGGAGATCTCGGGCCTTACGGAAATGAGCAGTTCTTC
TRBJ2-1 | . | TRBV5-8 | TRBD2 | CASKGLVSDEQFF | TGTGCCAGTAAGGGACTAGTCAGTGATGAGCAGTTCTTC
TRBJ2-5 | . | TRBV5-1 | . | CASSLSTEETQYF | TGCGCCAGCAGCTTGTCGACTGAAGAGACCCAGTACTTC
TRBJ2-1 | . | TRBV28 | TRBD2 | CASRVAGGNYNEQFF | TGTGCCAGCAGGGTAGCGGGAGGTAACTACAATGAGCAGTTCTTC
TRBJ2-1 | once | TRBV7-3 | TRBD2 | CASSLHAGAGGYNEQFF | TGTGCCAGCAGCTTACACGCTGGAGCGGGAGGGTACAATGAGCAGTTCTTC
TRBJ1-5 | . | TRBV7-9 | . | CASSPEGGLSNQPQHF | TGTGCCAGCAGCCCCGAAGGTGGGCTCAGCAATCAGCCCCAGCATTTT
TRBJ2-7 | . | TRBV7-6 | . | CASSLQLTYEQYF | TGTGCCAGCAGCTTGCAGTTAACCTACGAGCAGTACTTC
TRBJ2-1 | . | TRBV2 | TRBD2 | CASSEDLAVMREQFF | TGTGCCAGCAGTGAAGACCTAGCGGTTATGCGTGAGCAGTTCTTC
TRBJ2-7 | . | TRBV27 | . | CASSSFPSYEQYF | TGTGCCAGCAGTTCCTTCCCCAGCTACGAGCAGTACTTC
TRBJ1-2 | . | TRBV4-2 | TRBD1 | CASSPDRGVGYGYTF | TGTGCCAGCAGCCCGGACAGGGGGGTAGGGTATGGCTACACCTTC
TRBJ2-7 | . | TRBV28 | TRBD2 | CASILSGGTYEQYF | TGTGCCAGCATACTTAGCGGGGGAACCTACGAGCAGTACTTC
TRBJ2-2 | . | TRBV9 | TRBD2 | CASSVIGGDTGELFF | TGTGCCAGCAGCGTAATCGGGGGGGACACCGGGGAGCTGTTTTTT
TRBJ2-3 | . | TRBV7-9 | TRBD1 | CASSLISAGGGTDTQYF | TGTGCCAGCAGCTTAATCTCGGCAGGGGGCGGCACAGATACGCAGTATTTT
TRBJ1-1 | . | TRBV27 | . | CASAGGAANTEAFF | TGTGCCAGCGCGGGGGGGGCAGCGAACACTGAAGCTTTCTTT
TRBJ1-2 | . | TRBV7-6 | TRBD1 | CASSTGQGDYYGYTF | TGTGCCAGCAGCACCGGACAGGGGGATTACTATGGCTACACCTTC
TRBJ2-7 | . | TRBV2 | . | CASSEVILSGEDEQYF | TGTGCCAGCAGTGAAGTGATCTTATCTGGAGAGGACGAGCAGTACTTC
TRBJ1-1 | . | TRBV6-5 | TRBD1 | CASRPYRGRAFF | TGTGCCAGCAGGCCGTACAGGGGGCGAGCTTTCTTT
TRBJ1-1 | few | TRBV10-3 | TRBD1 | CATLPGQGGVEAFF | TGTGCCACCCTACCCGGACAGGGGGGGGTTGAAGCTTTCTTT
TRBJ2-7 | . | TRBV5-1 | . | CASSSQESSYEQYF | TGCGCCAGCAGCTCGCAAGAGAGCTCCTACGAGCAGTACTTC
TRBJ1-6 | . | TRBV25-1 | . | CASRGPRGNSPLHF | TGTGCCAGCCGAGGGCCAAGGGGGAATTCACCCCTCCACTTT
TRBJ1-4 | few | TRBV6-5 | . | CASSYGGVRGEKLFF | TGTGCCAGCAGTTACGGCGGTGTTCGAGGGGAAAAACTGTTTTTT
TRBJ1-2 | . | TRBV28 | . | CASSSEPYGYTF | TGTGCCAGCAGCTCCGAGCCCTATGGCTACACCTTC
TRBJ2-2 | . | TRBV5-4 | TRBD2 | CASSLVAGGLYRTGELFF | TGTGCCAGCAGCTTGGTTGCGGGGGGGCTTTATCGGACCGGGGAGCTGTTTTTT
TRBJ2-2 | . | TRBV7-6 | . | CASSAYGDTGELFF | TGTGCCAGCAGCGCTTACGGGGACACCGGGGAGCTGTTTTTT
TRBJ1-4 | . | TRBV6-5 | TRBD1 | CASSPYRGRAEKLFF | TGTGCCAGCAGTCCCTACAGGGGGCGGGCGGAAAAACTGTTTTTT
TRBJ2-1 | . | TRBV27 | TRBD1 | CASRGKGDRDLDEQFF | TGTGCCAGCAGGGGGAAGGGGGACAGGGATCTCGATGAGCAGTTCTTC
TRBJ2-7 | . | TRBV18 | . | CASSYTGFEQYF | TGTGCCAGCTCATACACAGGGTTCGAGCAGTACTTC
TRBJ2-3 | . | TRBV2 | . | CASRGDRGTDTQYF | TGTGCCAGCAGAGGGGATAGGGGGACAGATACGCAGTATTTT